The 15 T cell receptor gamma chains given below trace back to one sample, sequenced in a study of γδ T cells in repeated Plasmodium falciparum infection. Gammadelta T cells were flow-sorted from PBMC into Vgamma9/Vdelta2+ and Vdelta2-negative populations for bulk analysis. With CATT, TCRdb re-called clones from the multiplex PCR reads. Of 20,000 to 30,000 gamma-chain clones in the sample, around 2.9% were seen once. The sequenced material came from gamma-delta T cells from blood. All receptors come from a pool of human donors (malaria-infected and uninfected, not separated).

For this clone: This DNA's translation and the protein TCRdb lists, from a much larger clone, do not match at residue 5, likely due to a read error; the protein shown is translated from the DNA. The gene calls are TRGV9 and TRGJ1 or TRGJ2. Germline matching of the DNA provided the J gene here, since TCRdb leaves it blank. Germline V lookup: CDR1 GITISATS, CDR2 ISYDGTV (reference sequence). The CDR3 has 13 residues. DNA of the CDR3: TGTGCCTTGTGGGGGGTGCCATTGTATAAGAAACTCTTT. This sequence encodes CALWGVPLYKKLF.

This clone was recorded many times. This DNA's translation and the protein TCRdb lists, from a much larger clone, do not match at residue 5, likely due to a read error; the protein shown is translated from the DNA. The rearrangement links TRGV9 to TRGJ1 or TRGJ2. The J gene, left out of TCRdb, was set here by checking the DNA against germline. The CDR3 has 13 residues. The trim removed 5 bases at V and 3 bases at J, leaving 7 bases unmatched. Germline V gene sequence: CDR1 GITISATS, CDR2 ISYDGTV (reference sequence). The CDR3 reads CALWGGPYYKKLF. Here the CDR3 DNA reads TGTGCCTTGTGGGGGGGACCTTATTATAAGAAACTCTTT.

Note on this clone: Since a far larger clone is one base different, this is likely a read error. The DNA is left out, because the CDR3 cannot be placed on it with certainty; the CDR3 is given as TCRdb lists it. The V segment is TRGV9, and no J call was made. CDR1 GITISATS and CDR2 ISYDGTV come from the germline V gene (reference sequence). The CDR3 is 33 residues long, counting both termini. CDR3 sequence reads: CALWEVQTIIIRNSLAVEQHLLSQVSIGRIQHF.

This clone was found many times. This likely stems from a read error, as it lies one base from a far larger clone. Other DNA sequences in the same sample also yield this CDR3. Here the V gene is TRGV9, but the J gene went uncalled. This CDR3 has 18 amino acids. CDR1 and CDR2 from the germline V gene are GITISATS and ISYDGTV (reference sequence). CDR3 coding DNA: TGTGCCTTGTGGGAGGTTCGAGGGGAAGAGTTGGGCAAAAAAATCAAGGTGTTT. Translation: CALWEVRGEELGKKIKVF.

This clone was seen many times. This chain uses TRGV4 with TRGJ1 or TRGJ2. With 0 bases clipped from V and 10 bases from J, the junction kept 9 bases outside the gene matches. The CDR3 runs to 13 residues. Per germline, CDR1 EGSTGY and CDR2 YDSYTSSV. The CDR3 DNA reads TGTGCCACCTGGGATGGGCCATATAAGAAGAAACTCTTT. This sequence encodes CATWDGPYKKKLF.

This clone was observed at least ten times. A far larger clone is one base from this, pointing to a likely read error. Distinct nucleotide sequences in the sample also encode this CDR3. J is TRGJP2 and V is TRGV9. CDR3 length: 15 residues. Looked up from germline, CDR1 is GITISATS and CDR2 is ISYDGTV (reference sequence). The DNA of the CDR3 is TGCGCCTTGTGGGAGCCGGTCGGTAGTGATTGGATCAAGACGTTT. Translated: CALWEPVGSDWIKTF.

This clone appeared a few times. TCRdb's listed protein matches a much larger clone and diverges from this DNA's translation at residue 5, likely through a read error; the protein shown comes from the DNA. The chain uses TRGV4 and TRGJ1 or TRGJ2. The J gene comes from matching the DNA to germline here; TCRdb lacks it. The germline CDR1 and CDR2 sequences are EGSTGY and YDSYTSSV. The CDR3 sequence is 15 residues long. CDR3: CATWNGPLNYYKKLF. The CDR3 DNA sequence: TGTGCCACCTGGAATGGGCCTTTGAATTATTATAAGAAACTCTTT.

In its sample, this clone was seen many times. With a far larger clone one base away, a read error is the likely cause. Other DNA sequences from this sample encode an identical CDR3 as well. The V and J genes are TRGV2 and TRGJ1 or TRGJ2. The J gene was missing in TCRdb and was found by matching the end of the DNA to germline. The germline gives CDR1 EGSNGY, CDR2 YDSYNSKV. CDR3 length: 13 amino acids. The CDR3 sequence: CATWDPPGYKKLF. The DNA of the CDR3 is TGTGCTACCTGGGACCCCCCGGGATATAAGAAACTCTTT.

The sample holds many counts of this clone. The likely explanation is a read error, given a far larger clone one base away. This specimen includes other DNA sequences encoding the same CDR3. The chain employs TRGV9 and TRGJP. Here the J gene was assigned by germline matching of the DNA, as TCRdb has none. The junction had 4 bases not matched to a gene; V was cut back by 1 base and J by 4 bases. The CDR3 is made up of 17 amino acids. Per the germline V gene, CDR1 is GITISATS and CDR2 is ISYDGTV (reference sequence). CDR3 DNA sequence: TGTGCCTTGTGGGAGGTTAGACAAGAGTTGGGCAAAAAAATCAAGGTATTT. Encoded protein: CALWEVRQELGKKIKVF.

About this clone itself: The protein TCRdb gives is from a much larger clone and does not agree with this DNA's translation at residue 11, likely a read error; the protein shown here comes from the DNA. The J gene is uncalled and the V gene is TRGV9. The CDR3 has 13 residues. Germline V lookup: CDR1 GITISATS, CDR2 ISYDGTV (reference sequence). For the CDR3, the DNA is TGTGCCTTGTGGGAGCCTATCGGGAATAAGAATCTCTTT. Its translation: CALWEPIGNKNLF.

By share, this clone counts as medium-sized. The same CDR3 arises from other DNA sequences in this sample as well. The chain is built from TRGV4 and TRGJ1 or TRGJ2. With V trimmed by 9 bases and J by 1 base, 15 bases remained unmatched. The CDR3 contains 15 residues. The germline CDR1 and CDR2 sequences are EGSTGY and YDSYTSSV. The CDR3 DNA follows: TGTGCCACCCTCGAAAATTCACACAATTATTATAAGAAACTCTTT. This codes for CATLENSHNYYKKLF.

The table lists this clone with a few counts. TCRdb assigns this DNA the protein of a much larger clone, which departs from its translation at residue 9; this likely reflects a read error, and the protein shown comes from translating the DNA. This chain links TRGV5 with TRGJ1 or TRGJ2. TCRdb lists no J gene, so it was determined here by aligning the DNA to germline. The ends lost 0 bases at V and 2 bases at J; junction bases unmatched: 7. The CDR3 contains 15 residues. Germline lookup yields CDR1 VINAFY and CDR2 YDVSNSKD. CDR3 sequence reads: CATWDRSPDYYKKLF. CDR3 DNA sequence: TGTGCCACCTGGGACAGGTCGCCTGATTATTATAAGAAACTCTTT.

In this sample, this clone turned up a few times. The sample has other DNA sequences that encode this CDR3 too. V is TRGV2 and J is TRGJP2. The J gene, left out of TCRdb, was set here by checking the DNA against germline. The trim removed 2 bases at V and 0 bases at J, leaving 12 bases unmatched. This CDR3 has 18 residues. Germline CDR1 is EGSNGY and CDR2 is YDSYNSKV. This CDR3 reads CATWDEGGKHSSDWIKTF. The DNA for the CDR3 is TGTGCCACCTGGGACGAGGGGGGAAAACATAGTAGTGATTGGATCAAGACGTTT.

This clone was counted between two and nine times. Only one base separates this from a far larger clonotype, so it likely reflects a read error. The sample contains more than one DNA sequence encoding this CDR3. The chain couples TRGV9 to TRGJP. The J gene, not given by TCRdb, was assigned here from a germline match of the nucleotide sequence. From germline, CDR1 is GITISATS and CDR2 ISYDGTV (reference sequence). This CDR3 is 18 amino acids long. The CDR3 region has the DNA TGTGCCTTGTGGGAGGTTCGAGGGGAAGAGTTAGGCAAAAAAATCAAGGTATTT. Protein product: CALWEVRGEELGKKIKVF.

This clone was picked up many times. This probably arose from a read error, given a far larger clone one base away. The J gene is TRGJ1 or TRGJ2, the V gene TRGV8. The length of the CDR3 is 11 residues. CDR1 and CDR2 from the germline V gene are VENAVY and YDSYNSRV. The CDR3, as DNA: TGTGCTACCTGGGATAGTGATAAGAAACTCTTT. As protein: CATWDSDKKLF.